The present T cell receptor (beta chain) was sequenced within a study of shared clonotypes between healthy human individuals. There are a few counts of this clone. CDR1 is SGHVS and CDR2 is FQNEAQ in the germline V gene. This CDR3 is built from 14 residues. V gave up 5 bases and J gave up 4 bases, with 12 bases separating them. Ten immunoSEQ deep assay plates served to sequence unsorted PBMC DNA. Sequenced by immunoSEQ multiplex PCR; TCRdb stores in-frame clones only, minus some. This repertoire shows roughly 480,000 clones, 70% to 85% found once; its top ten account for about 12%. The sample comprised PBMCs. V gene TRBV7-8 combines with J gene TRBJ2-4; maybe TRBD2 (5 bases). This receptor was identified in a woman aged 40 to 50 in good health. Some clones in this sample may be carry-over from other donors' samples. The CDR3, as DNA: TGTGCCAGCAGCCTTCGGGATCCGAAAAACATTCAGTACTTC. Residues: CASSLRDPKNIQYF. Full variable domain (remainder filled in from reference TRBV7-8 and TRBJ2-4): GAGVSQSPRYKVAKRGQDVALRCDPISGHVSLFWYQQALGQGPEFLTYFQNEAQLDKSGLPSDRFFAERPEGSVSTLKIQRTQQEDSAVYLCASSLRDPKNIQYFGAGTRLSVL.